Listed below are T cell receptor beta chains from one sample, sequenced in a study of T cell changes during pregnancy in multiple sclerosis. Method: immunoSEQ multiplex PCR; TCRdb's copy keeps in-frame clones and lacks some. The sample holds around 52,000 clones; about 90% are singletons and the top ten take approximately 0.18%. Sequences were derived from CD4+ T cells from peripheral blood mononuclear cells, sampled after pregnancy. Receptor source: a female donor in good health, enrolled as a control in a pregnancy study. The CDR3 runs from the conserved cysteine through the conserved F or W. The D gene is left open where the match is weak. Size is omitted from some rows. Given values are once, few, many or a class for expanded clones.

V gene,D gene,clone size,J gene,CDR3 protein,CDR3 DNA
TRBV7-2,TRBD1,once,TRBJ1-6,CASSLPDGTDNSPLHF,TGTGCCAGCAGCTTACCGGACGGGACAGATAATTCACCCCTCCACTTT
TRBV7-2,TRBD1,-,TRBJ2-7,CASSSRGRGEQYF,TGTGCCAGCAGCTCCAGGGGGCGAGGCGAGCAGTACTTC
TRBV19,TRBD1,-,TRBJ1-2,CASREQGNYGYTF,TGTGCCAGTAGGGAACAGGGGAACTATGGCTACACCTTC
TRBV18,TRBD1,-,TRBJ2-6,CASSKGQGPSGANVLTF,TGTGCCAGCTCGAAGGGACAGGGCCCTTCTGGGGCCAACGTCCTGACTTTC
TRBV6-5,-,-,TRBJ1-1,CASSYSIRGEAFF,TGTGCCAGCAGTTACTCAATCCGGGGTGAAGCTTTCTTT
TRBV5-1,TRBD1,-,TRBJ2-5,CASRPDQGAPTQYF,TGCGCCAGCAGGCCAGACCAGGGGGCCCCGACCCAGTACTTC
TRBV19,TRBD1,-,TRBJ1-2,CASKGTETNYGYTF,TGTGCCAGTAAGGGGACAGAAACGAACTATGGCTACACCTTC
TRBV6-5,-,-,TRBJ1-3,CASARGAGGNTIYF,TGTGCCAGTGCCAGGGGCGCGGGTGGAAACACCATATATTTT
TRBV7-8,TRBD2,-,TRBJ2-5,CASSLEASGETQYF,TGTGCCAGCAGCTTAGAGGCTAGCGGAGAGACCCAGTACTTC
TRBV7-3,TRBD2,-,TRBJ2-1,CASSLGRGSLGEQFF,TGTGCCAGCAGCTTAGGGCGGGGGTCCTTGGGTGAGCAGTTCTTC
TRBV30,-,-,TRBJ1-1,CAWSEGRSAEAFF,TGTGCCTGGAGTGAAGGGAGAAGCGCTGAAGCTTTCTTT
TRBV9,-,-,TRBJ2-3,CASSVEAAPDTQYF,TGTGCCAGCAGCGTAGAAGCGGCCCCAGATACGCAGTATTTT
TRBV7-2,TRBD2,-,TRBJ2-5,CASSLGLAGGKTQYF,TGTGCCAGCAGCTTAGGGCTAGCGGGGGGGAAGACCCAGTACTTC
TRBV19,-,-,TRBJ1-3,CASSIGASSGNTIYF,TGTGCCAGTAGTATAGGGGCGAGCTCTGGAAACACCATATATTTT
TRBV4-1,-,-,TRBJ2-5,CASSQGQAQETQYF,TGCGCCAGCAGCCAAGGACAGGCCCAAGAGACCCAGTACTTC
TRBV7-2,-,-,TRBJ1-5,CASSSGHRIHQPQHF,TGTGCCAGCAGCTCAGGACATAGGATCCATCAGCCCCAGCATTTT
TRBV11-2,TRBD2,-,TRBJ2-5,CASRQGRGGLETQYF,TGTGCCAGCAGACAGGGGCGGGGGGGCTTGGAGACCCAGTACTTC
TRBV2,-,-,TRBJ1-1,CASSEAEGGTEAFF,TGTGCCAGCAGTGAAGCTGAGGGTGGCACTGAAGCTTTCTTT
TRBV5-4,-,once,TRBJ2-5,CASSLQGGGETQYF,TGTGCCAGCAGCTTGCAGGGCGGTGGGGAGACCCAGTACTTC
TRBV2,-,-,TRBJ1-2,CASSAQKNNYGYTF,TGTGCCAGCAGTGCACAGAAAAATAACTATGGCTACACCTTC
TRBV4-2,TRBD1,-,TRBJ2-7,CASSRVGQTYEQYF,TGTGCCAGCAGCCGAGTGGGACAGACCTACGAGCAGTACTTC
TRBV5-1,TRBD1,-,TRBJ1-1,CASTLTGVENTEAFF,TGCGCCAGCACCCTGACAGGGGTTGAGAACACTGAAGCTTTCTTT
TRBV10-3,-,-,TRBJ1-1,CAISGRGGDTEAFF,TGTGCCATCAGTGGGAGGGGAGGGGACACTGAAGCTTTCTTT
TRBV5-1,-,-,TRBJ1-4,CASARVTNEKLFF,TGCGCCAGCGCGAGAGTAACTAATGAAAAACTGTTTTTT
TRBV10-3,TRBD1,few,TRBJ1-1,CAISGQGAEAFF,TGTGCCATCAGTGGGCAGGGGGCTGAAGCTTTCTTT
TRBV5-6,TRBD2,-,TRBJ2-3,CASSSGLLLAGGLTDTQYF,TGTGCCAGCAGCTCTGGGTTATTACTAGCGGGGGGCCTCACAGATACGCAGTATTTT
TRBV27,-,-,TRBJ2-1,CASRRLDEQFF,TGTGCCAGCAGGCGTTTGGATGAGCAGTTCTTC
TRBV7-6,TRBD1,-,TRBJ2-1,CASSPRQGTGTWVNEQFF,TGTGCCAGCAGCCCGAGACAGGGGACCGGTACTTGGGTGAATGAGCAGTTCTTC
TRBV4-3,-,few,TRBJ2-1,CASSQDTRNEQFF,TGCGCCAGCAGCCAAGATACCCGGAATGAGCAGTTCTTC
TRBV18,TRBD1,-,TRBJ1-2,CASSPPGRTGYGYTF,TGTGCCAGCTCACCACCGGGCAGGACAGGCTATGGCTACACCTTC
TRBV2,TRBD1,-,TRBJ2-7,CASSVVGGQGSHEQYF,TGTGCCAGCAGTGTGGTTGGCGGACAGGGAAGCCACGAGCAGTACTTC
TRBV10-3,-,-,TRBJ1-1,CAISELSGKAEAFF,TGTGCCATCAGTGAGTTATCAGGGAAGGCTGAAGCTTTCTTT
TRBV7-3,-,-,TRBJ1-3,CASSLSGVGGNTIYF,TGTGCCAGCAGCTTATCGGGGGTCGGTGGAAACACCATATATTTT
TRBV7-7,-,-,TRBJ2-1,CASSLTGTNEQFF,TGTGCTAGCAGCCTAACCGGTACGAATGAGCAGTTCTTC
TRBV5-6,-,-,TRBJ1-1,CASSWEGLNTEAFF,TGTGCCAGCAGCTGGGAGGGGCTGAACACTGAAGCTTTCTTT
TRBV11-3,-,-,TRBJ2-1,CASSPDSSSYNEQFF,TGTGCCAGCAGCCCCGACAGCAGCTCCTACAATGAGCAGTTCTTC
TRBV11-2,TRBD1,-,TRBJ1-3,CASSAPGTGASSGNTIYF,TGTGCCAGCAGCGCCCCCGGGACAGGGGCGAGCTCTGGAAACACCATATATTTT
TRBV2,-,-,TRBJ1-6,CASRASDSPNSPLHF,TGTGCCAGCAGGGCGAGCGACAGCCCTAATTCACCCCTCCACTTT
TRBV7-2,TRBD2,-,TRBJ2-3,CASSQAGLATDTQYF,TGTGCCAGCAGCCAAGCGGGACTAGCGACAGATACGCAGTATTTT
TRBV19,-,once,TRBJ1-5,CASSRTASNQPQHF,TGTGCCAGTAGCAGGACAGCGAGCAATCAGCCCCAGCATTTT
TRBV19,-,few,TRBJ1-1,CASRGAGAFF,TGTGCCAGTAGAGGCGCCGGGGCTTTCTTT
TRBV28,-,once,TRBJ1-5,CASRPGKNQPQHF,TGTGCCAGCAGGCCGGGGAAAAATCAGCCCCAGCATTTT
TRBV6-5,-,few,TRBJ1-6,CASRPDSSYNSPLHF,TGTGCCAGCAGGCCGGACAGCTCCTATAATTCACCCCTCCACTTT
TRBV7-2,TRBD1,-,TRBJ1-2,CASSPDRAIGYTF,TGTGCCAGCAGCCCGGACAGGGCTATAGGCTACACCTTC
TRBV30,-,-,TRBJ1-2,CAWSVNTGVGGYTF,TGTGCCTGGAGTGTAAACACCGGGGTTGGCGGCTACACCTTC
TRBV29-1,-,-,TRBJ2-5,CSLRLGRETQYF,TGCAGCCTCCGACTAGGGAGAGAGACCCAGTACTTC
TRBV19,-,-,TRBJ1-5,CASSMGGVGSQPQHF,TGTGCCAGTAGTATGGGCGGGGTGGGGAGTCAGCCCCAGCATTTT
TRBV28,TRBD2,-,TRBJ2-7,CASSPELAGGPYEQYF,TGTGCCAGCAGTCCTGAACTAGCGGGGGGCCCCTACGAGCAGTACTTC
TRBV27,TRBD1,-,TRBJ1-5,CASSVRGQHQPQHF,TGTGCCAGCAGTGTCAGGGGACAGCATCAGCCCCAGCATTTT
TRBV30,TRBD1,-,TRBJ1-1,CAWSLDRVGTEAFF,TGTGCCTGGAGTTTGGACAGGGTGGGGACTGAAGCTTTCTTT
TRBV10-2,-,once,TRBJ1-5,CASSEFGQGYQPQHF,TGCGCCAGCAGTGAGTTCGGGCAGGGATATCAGCCCCAGCATTTT